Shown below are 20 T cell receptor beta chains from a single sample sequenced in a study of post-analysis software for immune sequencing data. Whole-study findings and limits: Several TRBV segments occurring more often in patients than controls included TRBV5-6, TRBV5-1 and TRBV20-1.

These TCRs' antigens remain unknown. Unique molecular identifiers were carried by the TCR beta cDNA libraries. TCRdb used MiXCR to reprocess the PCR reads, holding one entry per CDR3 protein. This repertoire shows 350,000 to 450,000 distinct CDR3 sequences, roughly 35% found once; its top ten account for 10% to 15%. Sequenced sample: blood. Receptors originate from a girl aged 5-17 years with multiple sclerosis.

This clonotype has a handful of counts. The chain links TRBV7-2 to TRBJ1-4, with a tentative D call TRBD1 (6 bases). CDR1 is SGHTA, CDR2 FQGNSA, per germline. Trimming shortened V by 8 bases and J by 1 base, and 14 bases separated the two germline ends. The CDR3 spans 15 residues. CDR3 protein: CASRGGGVTNEKLFF. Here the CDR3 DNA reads TGTGCCAGCCGGGGGGGGGGCGTAACTAATGAAAAACTGTTTTTT. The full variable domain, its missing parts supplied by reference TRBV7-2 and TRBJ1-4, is GAGVSQSPSNKVTEKGKDVELRCDPISGHTALYWYRQSLGQGLEFLIYFQGNSAPDKSGLPSDRFSAERTGGSVSTLTIQRTQQEDSAVYLCASRGGGVTNEKLFFGSGTQLSVL.

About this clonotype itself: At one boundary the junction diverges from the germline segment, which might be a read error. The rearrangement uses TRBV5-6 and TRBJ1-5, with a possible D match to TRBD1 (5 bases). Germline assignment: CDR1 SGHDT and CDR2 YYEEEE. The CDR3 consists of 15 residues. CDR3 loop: CAGSLGPDEAQPQHF. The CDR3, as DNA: TGTGCCGGCAGCTTGGGACCCGATGAGGCTCAGCCCCAGCATTTT.

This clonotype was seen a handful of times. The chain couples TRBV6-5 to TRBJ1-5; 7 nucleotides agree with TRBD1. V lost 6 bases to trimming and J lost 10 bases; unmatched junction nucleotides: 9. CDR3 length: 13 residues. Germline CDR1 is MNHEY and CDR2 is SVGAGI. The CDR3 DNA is TGTGCCAGCAGCCGAGGGGACAGCCTTCCCCAGCATTTT. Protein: CASSRGDSLPQHF.

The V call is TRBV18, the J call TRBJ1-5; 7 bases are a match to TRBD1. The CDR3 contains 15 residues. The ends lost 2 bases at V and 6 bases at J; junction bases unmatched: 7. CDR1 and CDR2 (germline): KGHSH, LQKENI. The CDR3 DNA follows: TGTGCCAGCTCACCAGGCCAGGGGGATGGTCAGCCCCAGCATTTT. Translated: CASSPGQGDGQPQHF.

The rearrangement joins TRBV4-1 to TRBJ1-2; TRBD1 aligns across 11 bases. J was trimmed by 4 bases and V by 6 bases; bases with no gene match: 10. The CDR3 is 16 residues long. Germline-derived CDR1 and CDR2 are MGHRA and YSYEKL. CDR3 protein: CASSLLSGTGGYGYTF. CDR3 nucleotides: TGCGCCAGCAGTCTCCTCTCCGGGACAGGGGGCTATGGCTACACCTTC.

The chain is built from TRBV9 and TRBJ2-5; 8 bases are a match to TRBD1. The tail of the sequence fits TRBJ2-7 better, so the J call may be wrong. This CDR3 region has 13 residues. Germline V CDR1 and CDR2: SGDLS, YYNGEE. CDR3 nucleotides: TGTGCCAGCGGGAACGGACAGGGCTACGAGCAGTACTTC. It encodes CASGNGQGYEQYF.

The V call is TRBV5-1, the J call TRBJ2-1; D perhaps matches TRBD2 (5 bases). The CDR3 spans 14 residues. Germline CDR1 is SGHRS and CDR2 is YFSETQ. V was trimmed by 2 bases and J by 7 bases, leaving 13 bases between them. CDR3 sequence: CASSLALSGNEQFF. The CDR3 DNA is TGCGCCAGCAGCTTAGCGCTTTCGGGGAATGAGCAGTTCTTC.

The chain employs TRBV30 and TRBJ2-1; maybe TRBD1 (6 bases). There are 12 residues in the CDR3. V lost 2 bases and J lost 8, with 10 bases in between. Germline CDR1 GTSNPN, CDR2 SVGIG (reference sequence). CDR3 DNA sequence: TGTGCCTGGAGTTCACAGGGCGATGAGCAGTTCTTC. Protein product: CAWSSQGDEQFF. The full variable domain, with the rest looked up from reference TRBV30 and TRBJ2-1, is SQTIHQWPATLVQPVGSPLSLECTVEGTSNPNLYWYRQAAGRGLQLLFYSVGIGQISSEVPQNLSASRPQDRQFILSSKKLLLSDSGFYLCAWSSQGDEQFFGPGTRLTVL.

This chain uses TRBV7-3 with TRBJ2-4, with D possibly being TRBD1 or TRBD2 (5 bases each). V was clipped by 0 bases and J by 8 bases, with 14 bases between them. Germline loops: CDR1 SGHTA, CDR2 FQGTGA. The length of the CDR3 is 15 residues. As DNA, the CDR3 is TGTGCCAGCAGCTTAACGGTGGGGCCGGGATACATTCAGTACTTC. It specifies CASSLTVGPGYIQYF. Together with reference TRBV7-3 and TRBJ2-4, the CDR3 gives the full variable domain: GAGVSQTPSNKVTEKGKYVELRCDPISGHTALYWYRQSLGQGPEFLIYFQGTGAADDSGLPNDRFFAVRPEGSVSTLKIQRTERGDSAVYLCASSLTVGPGYIQYFGAGTRLSVL.

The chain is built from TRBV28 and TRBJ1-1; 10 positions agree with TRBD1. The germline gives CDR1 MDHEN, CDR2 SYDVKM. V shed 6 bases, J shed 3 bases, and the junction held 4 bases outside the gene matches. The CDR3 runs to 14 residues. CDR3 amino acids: CASRGQGKYTEAFF. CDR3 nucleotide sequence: TGTGCCAGCAGGGGACAGGGGAAGTACACTGAAGCTTTCTTT.

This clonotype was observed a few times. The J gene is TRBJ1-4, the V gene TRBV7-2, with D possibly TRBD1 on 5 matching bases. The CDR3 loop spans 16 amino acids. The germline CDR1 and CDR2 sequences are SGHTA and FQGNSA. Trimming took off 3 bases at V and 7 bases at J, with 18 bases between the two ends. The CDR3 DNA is TGTGCCAGCAGCTTCACAGGTGCCGGGAGGGGTGAAAAACTGTTTTTT. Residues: CASSFTGAGRGEKLFF.

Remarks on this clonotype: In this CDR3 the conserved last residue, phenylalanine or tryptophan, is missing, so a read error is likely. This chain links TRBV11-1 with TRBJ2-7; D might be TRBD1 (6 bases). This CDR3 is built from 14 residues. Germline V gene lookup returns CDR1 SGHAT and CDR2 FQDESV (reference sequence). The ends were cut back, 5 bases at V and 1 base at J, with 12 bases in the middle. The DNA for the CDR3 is TGTGCCAGCAGCCCCTCGACAGGTTCCTACGAGCAGTACTGC. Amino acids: CASSPSTGSYEQYC.

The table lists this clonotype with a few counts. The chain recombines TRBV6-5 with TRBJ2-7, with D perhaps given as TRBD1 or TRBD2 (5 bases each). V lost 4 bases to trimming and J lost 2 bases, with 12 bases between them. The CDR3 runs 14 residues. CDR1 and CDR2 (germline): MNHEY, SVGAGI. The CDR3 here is CASSSWDGTYEQYF. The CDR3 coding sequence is TGTGCCAGCAGTTCTTGGGACGGCACCTACGAGCAGTACTTC.

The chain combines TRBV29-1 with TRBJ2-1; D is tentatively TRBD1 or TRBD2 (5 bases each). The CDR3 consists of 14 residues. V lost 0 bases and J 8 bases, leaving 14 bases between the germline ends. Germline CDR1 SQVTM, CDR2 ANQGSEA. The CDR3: CSVEEEAGIDEQFF. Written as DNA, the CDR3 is TGCAGCGTTGAAGAGGAGGCAGGGATAGATGAGCAGTTCTTC.

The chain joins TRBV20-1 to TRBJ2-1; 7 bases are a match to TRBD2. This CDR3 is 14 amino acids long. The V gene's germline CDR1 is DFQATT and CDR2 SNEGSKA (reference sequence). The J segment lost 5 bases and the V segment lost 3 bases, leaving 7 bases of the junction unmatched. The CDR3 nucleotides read TGCAGTGCTAGTCGACTAGCTTCCCACAATGAGCAGTTCTTC. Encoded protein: CSASRLASHNEQFF.

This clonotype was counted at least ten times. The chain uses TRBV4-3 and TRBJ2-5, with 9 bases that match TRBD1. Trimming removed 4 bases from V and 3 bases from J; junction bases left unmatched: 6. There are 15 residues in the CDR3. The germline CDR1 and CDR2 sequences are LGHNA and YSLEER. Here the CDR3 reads CASSRGTGLEETQYF. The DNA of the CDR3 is TGCGCCAGCAGCCGGGGGACAGGGCTGGAAGAGACCCAGTACTTC.

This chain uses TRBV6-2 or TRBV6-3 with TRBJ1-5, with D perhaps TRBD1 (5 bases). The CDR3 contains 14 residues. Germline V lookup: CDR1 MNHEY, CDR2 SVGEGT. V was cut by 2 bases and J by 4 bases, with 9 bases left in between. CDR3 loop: CASSYATANQPQHF. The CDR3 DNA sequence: TGTGCCAGCAGTTACGCGACAGCTAATCAGCCCCAGCATTTT.

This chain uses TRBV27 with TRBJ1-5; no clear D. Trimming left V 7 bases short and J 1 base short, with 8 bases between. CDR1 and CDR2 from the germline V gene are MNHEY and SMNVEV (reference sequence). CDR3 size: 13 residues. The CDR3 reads CASTLGSNQPQHF. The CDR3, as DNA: TGTGCCAGCACCCTCGGGAGCAATCAGCCCCAGCATTTT.

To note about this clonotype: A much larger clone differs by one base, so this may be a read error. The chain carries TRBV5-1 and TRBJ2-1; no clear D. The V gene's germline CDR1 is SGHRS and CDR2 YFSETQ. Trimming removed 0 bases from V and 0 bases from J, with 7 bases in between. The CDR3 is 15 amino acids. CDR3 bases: TGCGCCAGCAGCTTGGAGGAAAGCTCCTACAATGAGCAGTTCTTC. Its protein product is CASSLEESSYNEQFF.

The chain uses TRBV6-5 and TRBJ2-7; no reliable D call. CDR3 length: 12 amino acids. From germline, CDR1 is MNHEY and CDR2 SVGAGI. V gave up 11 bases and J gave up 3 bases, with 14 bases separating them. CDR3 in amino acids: CARLQAYYEQYF. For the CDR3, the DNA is TGTGCCCGGCTCCAGGCTTACTACGAGCAGTACTTC.